Each of the 27 T cell receptor beta chains below was sequenced from the same sample in a study of radiation and T cells in renal cell carcinoma. The time point: blood 4 weeks post-SBRT, at nephrectomy. Noted treatment: 15 Gy SBRT to primary tumor, nephrectomy 4 weeks later. Data came from immunoSEQ multiplex PCR; TCRdb stores just in-frame clones and leaves some out. The sample yields over 120,000 clones, roughly 90% seen once. The sequencing here drew on blood, taken from a patient whose treatment included radiotherapy and nephrectomy. Receptor source: a woman in her forties or fifties with renal cell carcinoma.

The CDR3 reads CASSRASGEEDTQYF. The DNA of the CDR3 is TGTGCCAGTAGTAGGGCTAGCGGAGAGGAAGATACGCAGTATTTT. The chain carries TRBV19 and TRBJ2-3; 7 bases line up with TRBD2. The V gene's germline CDR1 is LNHDA and CDR2 SQIVND (reference sequence). CDR3 length: 15 amino acids. Germline trimming cut 4 bases from V and 5 bases from J; bases unmatched to any gene: 9.

The gene calls are TRBV7-3 and TRBJ2-3; D unclear. Germline V gene sequence: CDR1 SGHTA, CDR2 FQGTGA. This CDR3 region has 14 residues. Trimming removed 0 bases at V and 4 bases at J, with 8 bases between. CDR3 sequence: CASSLTAKADTQYF. CDR3 DNA sequence: TGTGCCAGCAGCTTAACGGCTAAAGCAGATACGCAGTATTTT.

This clone occurred once. V usage is TRBV9 and J usage is TRBJ2-1, with 12 nucleotides matching TRBD2. J lost 5 bases, V lost 5 bases, and 5 bases had no gene match. The germline V gene has CDR1 SGDLS and CDR2 YYNGEE. The CDR3 spans 15 residues. The CDR3 sequence is CASSPSGGADNEQFF. In nucleotides, the CDR3 is TGTGCCAGCAGTCCTAGCGGGGGGGCCGACAATGAGCAGTTCTTC.

V and J are TRBV28 and TRBJ1-2; TRBD1 might be the D (6 bases). This CDR3 spans 13 amino acids. Germline V gene sequence: CDR1 MDHEN, CDR2 SYDVKM. The germline V and J ends were trimmed by 3 bases and 8 bases, with 13 bases remaining between them. CDR3 amino acids: CASSFEGDLGYTF. CDR3 nucleotides: TGTGCCAGCAGTTTCGAGGGGGATTTGGGCTACACCTTC.

CDR3: CASSQAAGGANVLTF. Written as DNA, the CDR3 is TGCGCCAGCAGCCAAGCAGCCGGCGGGGCCAACGTCCTGACTTTC. The J gene is TRBJ2-6, the V gene TRBV4-3; D gene unclear. The germline V gene encodes CDR1 LGHNA and CDR2 YSLEER. V dropped 1 base and J dropped 4 bases, with 8 bases sitting between them. This CDR3 region has 15 residues.

This clone was observed a few times. The genes are TRBV6-6 and TRBJ1-1, with D unclear. The V and J ends lost 8 bases and 0 bases respectively, with 13 bases between them. The CDR3 extends over 14 amino acids. Germline values: CDR1 MNHNY, CDR2 SVGAGI (reference sequence). CDR3 sequence reads: CASSSAAMNTEAFF. The CDR3 region has the DNA TGTGCCAGCTCCTCCGCAGCCATGAACACTGAAGCTTTCTTT.

This rearrangement joins TRBV4-2 to TRBJ2-1; no clear D. Germline V gene data show CDR1 as LGHNA and CDR2 as YNFKEQ. The CDR3 has 16 residues. Deletions cut 1 base from V and 0 bases from J, with 10 bases between. The DNA for the CDR3 is TGTGCCAGCAGCCAAGTCGGGTTAAGCTCCTACAATGAGCAGTTCTTC. Translating gives CASSQVGLSSYNEQFF.

The rearrangement uses TRBV7-2 and TRBJ2-1; TRBD1 aligns across 7 bases. The CDR3 length is 15 residues. The germline CDR1 and CDR2 sequences are SGHTA and FQGNSA. The J segment lost 9 bases and the V segment lost 5 bases, leaving 13 bases of the junction unmatched. In nucleotides, the CDR3 is TGTGCCAGCAGCGCCCATCTCGAGGGGGCCGGTGAGCAGTTCTTC. Its translation: CASSAHLEGAGEQFF.

The chain carries TRBV6-1 and TRBJ2-7; no definite D call. The V gene lost 1 base and the J gene lost 2 bases, with 12 bases spanning the gap. Germline V gene sequence: CDR1 MNHNS, CDR2 SASEGT. CDR3 size: 15 residues. The CDR3 DNA follows: TGTGCCAGCAGTGAAGGGTTCGACAAGACCTACGAGCAGTACTTC. Translation gives CASSEGFDKTYEQYF.

The V gene is TRBV5-1, the J gene TRBJ2-5; 9 bases agree with TRBD1. There are 15 residues in the CDR3. The V gene's germline CDR1 is SGHRS and CDR2 YFSETQ. V lost 0 bases and J lost 4; bases outside the gene matches: 4. Here the CDR3 reads CASSLAGQGGETQYF. DNA of the CDR3: TGCGCCAGCAGCTTGGCGGGACAGGGAGGAGAGACCCAGTACTTC.

This sequence joins TRBV19 and TRBJ2-2, with unresolved D. V was clipped by 9 bases and J by 1 base, with 15 bases between them. Per the germline V gene, CDR1 is LNHDA and CDR2 is SQIVND (reference sequence). The CDR3 length is 15 residues. CDR3 sequence reads: CASRPGFLNTGELFF. CDR3 in DNA: TGTGCCAGCCGACCCGGGTTCCTGAACACCGGGGAGCTGTTTTTT.

The chain carries TRBV27 and TRBJ1-2; possible D gene TRBD1, 6 bases. The CDR3 runs to 14 residues. Germline V CDR1 and CDR2: MNHEY, SMNVEV (reference sequence). Trimming removed 3 bases at V and 0 bases at J, with 8 bases between. The DNA for the CDR3 is TGTGCCAGCAGTTTGACAGGCGCTAACTATGGCTACACCTTC. Translating it yields CASSLTGANYGYTF.

The V gene is TRBV5-4, the J gene TRBJ2-3; TRBD2 matches 9 bases. The ends lost 3 bases at V and 1 base at J; junction bases unmatched: 18. The CDR3 has 20 amino acids. The germline gives CDR1 SGHNT, CDR2 YYREEE (reference sequence). For the CDR3, the DNA is TGTGCCAGCAGCTGGGGTCTAATAAGCGGGAGGCCCACACGCACAGATACGCAGTATTTT. As protein: CASSWGLISGRPTRTDTQYF.

This sequence joins TRBV15 and TRBJ1-4, with 7 positions matching TRBD1. Looked up from germline, CDR1 is LNHNV and CDR2 is YYDKDF (reference sequence). The CDR3 extends over 15 amino acids. Trimming at V came to 3 bases and at J to 8 bases, leaving 9 bases not matched to a gene. The CDR3 loop reads CATSSLRGGIEKLFF. Here the CDR3 DNA reads TGTGCCACCAGCAGCCTCAGGGGGGGGATCGAAAAACTGTTTTTT.

The CDR3 DNA sequence: TGCGCCAGCAGCCCCGACAGGGTGGGAGATACGCAGTATTTT. It translates to CASSPDRVGDTQYF. The gene calls are TRBV10-1 and TRBJ2-3, with 7 bases fitting TRBD1. Unmatched junction bases numbered 8, after V lost 6 bases and J lost 5 bases. Looked up from germline, CDR1 is WNHNN and CDR2 is SYGVQD (reference sequence). CDR3 length: 14 amino acids.

The V call is TRBV5-5, the J call TRBJ2-5; TRBD1 matches at 8 bases. Germline V gives CDR1 SGHKS, CDR2 YYEKEE (reference sequence). The CDR3 is 16 amino acids. The J segment lost 2 bases and the V segment lost 3 bases, leaving 9 bases of the junction unmatched. In DNA, the CDR3 is TGTGCCAGCAGCTACCGACAGGGGAGCGGACAAGAGACCCAGTACTTC. Encoded protein: CASSYRQGSGQETQYF.

The chain links TRBV18 to TRBJ1-1, with 9 bases identical to TRBD1. Trimming at V came to 3 bases and at J to 1 base, leaving 0 bases not matched to a gene. CDR1 is KGHSH, CDR2 LQKENI, per germline. The CDR3 loop spans 14 amino acids. CDR3 sequence reads: CASSPGQGNTEAFF. In DNA form, the CDR3 reads TGTGCCAGCTCACCGGGACAGGGGAACACTGAAGCTTTCTTT.

The rearrangement links TRBV19 to TRBJ1-4, with D uncertain. The V gene's germline CDR1 is LNHDA and CDR2 SQIVND (reference sequence). The CDR3 runs 15 residues. Trimming left V 1 base short and J 0 bases short, with 6 bases between. The CDR3 coding sequence is TGTGCCAGTAGTATAGTCGGAGCAACTAATGAAAAACTGTTTTTT. Translation gives CASSIVGATNEKLFF.

The CDR3 is CASSLEMGQGRNTEAFF. In DNA form, the CDR3 reads TGCGCCAGCAGCTTGGAAATGGGACAGGGGAGGAACACTGAAGCTTTCTTT. This chain uses TRBV5-1 with TRBJ1-1; 10 bases are shared with TRBD1. V was clipped by 0 bases and J by 1 base; unmatched bases: 6. The CDR3 extends over 17 amino acids. Germline V gene data show CDR1 as SGHRS and CDR2 as YFSETQ.

The gene calls are TRBV5-1 and TRBJ2-7, with TRBD1 matching over 9 bases. V was pared by 3 bases and J by 4 bases, with 5 bases of the junction left unmatched. This CDR3 comprises 14 residues. In germline, CDR1 is SGHRS, CDR2 YFSETQ. The CDR3 DNA reads as TGCGCCAGCAGCTCGACAGGGGGAGAGTACGAGCAGTACTTC. It codes for CASSSTGGEYEQYF.

CDR3 sequence reads: CASSPNTGELFF. The CDR3 DNA sequence: TGTGCCAGCTCACCAAACACCGGGGAGCTGTTTTTT. V is TRBV18 and J is TRBJ2-2; D unresolved. The CDR3 covers 12 residues. Germline CDR1 and CDR2: KGHSH and LQKENI. V lost 2 bases, J lost 2 bases, and 0 bases lay in between. The variable domain in full, with the rest retrieved from reference TRBV18 and TRBJ2-2, is NAGVMQNPRHLVRRRGQEARLRCSPMKGHSHVYWYRQLPEEGLKFMVYLQKENIIDESGMPKERFSAEFPKEGPSILRIQQVVRGDSAAYFCASSPNTGELFFGEGSRLTVL.

The rearrangement uses TRBV19 and TRBJ1-1; D might be TRBD1 (5 bases). Trimming pared 5 bases from V and 3 bases from J, leaving 10 bases between. CDR3 size: 13 residues. Germline V CDR1 and CDR2: LNHDA, SQIVND (reference sequence). DNA of the CDR3: TGTGCCAGTAGTGCCAGGGTTTACACTGAAGCTTTCTTT. Translation: CASSARVYTEAFF.

The gene calls are TRBV4-1 and TRBJ2-4; the D is unclear. Germline-derived CDR1 and CDR2 are MGHRA and YSYEKL. V lost 0 bases and J 7 bases, leaving 13 bases between the germline ends. This CDR3 contains 15 residues. The CDR3 spells CASSQDGQDPNIQYF. For the CDR3, the DNA is TGCGCCAGCAGCCAAGACGGCCAGGACCCCAACATTCAGTACTTC.

The chain joins TRBV29-1 to TRBJ2-5; 9 bases map to TRBD2. The tail of the sequence fits TRBJ2-7 better, so the J call may be wrong. Germline CDR1 reads SQVTM; CDR2 reads ANQGSEA. This CDR3 spans 11 amino acids. DNA for the CDR3: TGCAGCGCCGGGACTAGCCTCGAGCAGTACTTC. Translated: CSAGTSLEQYF.

J is TRBJ2-1 and V is TRBV2; tentative D call: TRBD2 (7 bases). Per the germline V gene, CDR1 is SNHLY and CDR2 is FYNNEI. The CDR3 runs to 16 residues. The ends were cut back, 6 bases at V and 0 bases at J, with 15 bases in the middle. CDR3 sequence reads: CASRGGGLSSYNEQFF. Here the CDR3 DNA reads TGTGCCAGCAGGGGCGGGGGCCTCAGCTCCTACAATGAGCAGTTCTTC.

The table lists this clone with a count of one. V gene TRBV27 combines with J gene TRBJ2-7; D ambiguous. CDR3 length: 13 residues. Germline-derived CDR1 and CDR2 are MNHEY and SMNVEV (reference sequence). Trimming stripped 4 bases from V and 1 base from J, with 8 bases between. In DNA, the CDR3 is TGTGCCAGCAGTTGGCTTAGGTCCTACGAGCAGTACTTC. Residues: CASSWLRSYEQYF.

This chain links TRBV6-1 with TRBJ2-7, with TRBD2 matching over 13 bases. The CDR3 has 15 amino acids. Per germline, CDR1 MNHNS and CDR2 SASEGT. V dropped 7 bases and J dropped 0; count of bases not matched to a gene: 3. The CDR3 sequence is CASTRTSGSSYEQYF. The CDR3 region has the DNA TGTGCCAGCACCCGGACTAGCGGGAGCTCCTACGAGCAGTACTTC.